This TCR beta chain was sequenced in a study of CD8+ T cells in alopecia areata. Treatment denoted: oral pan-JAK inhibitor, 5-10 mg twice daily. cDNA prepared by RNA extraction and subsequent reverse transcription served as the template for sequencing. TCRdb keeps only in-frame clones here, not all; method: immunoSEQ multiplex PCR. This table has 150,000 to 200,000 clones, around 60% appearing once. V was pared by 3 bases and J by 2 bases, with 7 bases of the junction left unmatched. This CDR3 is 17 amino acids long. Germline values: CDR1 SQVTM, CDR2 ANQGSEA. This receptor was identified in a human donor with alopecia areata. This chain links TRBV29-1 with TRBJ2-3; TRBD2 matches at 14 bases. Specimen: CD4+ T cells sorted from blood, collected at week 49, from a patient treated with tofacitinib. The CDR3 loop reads CSVDGLAGGQITDTQYF. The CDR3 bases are TGCAGCGTTGACGGACTAGCGGGGGGCCAAATCACAGATACGCAGTATTTT.